This TCR beta chain was retrieved from a study of beta chain features in type 1 diabetes. Study-wide background: Sorted cells numbering around 100,000,000 were examined across all samples.

V was trimmed by 1 base and J by 0 bases, leaving 6 bases between them. There are 15 residues in the CDR3. The V gene's germline CDR1 is LGHNA and CDR2 YSLEER. This clone was seen a handful of times. Its antigen is unknown. Additional DNA sequences in this sample encode the identical CDR3. Findings of the study overall: Lower insertion and higher deletion counts appeared at VDJ junctions in type 1 diabetes patients.

The isolated RNA, all of it, was reverse transcribed, so expressed TCRB transcripts were what got sequenced. Data came from immunoSEQ multiplex PCR; TCRdb stores just in-frame clones and leaves some out. The table includes nearly 350,000 clones, 6.5% to 10% detected once. This TCR derives from a woman between 18 and 29 years old in good health. The sequencing input was central memory CD4+ T cells from blood. The chain uses TRBV4-3 and TRBJ2-2; D is unresolved. The CDR3 sequence is CASSQGGANTGELFF. The DNA of the CDR3 is TGCGCCAGCAGCCAAGGCGGAGCGAACACCGGGGAGCTGTTTTTT.